This T cell receptor (beta chain) is from a study of early T cells in non-severe SARS-CoV-2 infection. Study-wide context: With bulk RNA from unsorted whole blood as input, sequencing yielded unpaired chains.

In regard to this clonotype: Its antigen is undetermined.

Findings and caveats of the study: A preference for anti-spike CD8 responses marked VDJdb matching, which missed private and CD4 specificities.

Researchers attached unique molecular identifiers to individual cDNA molecules. TCRdb independently ran MiXCR on the 5' RACE reads; one entry per CDR3 protein. The table has approximately 76,000 distinct CDR3 sequences, around 10% seen once. CDR1 is LGHDT, CDR2 YNNKEL, per germline (reference sequence). V lost 1 base, J lost 1 base, and 7 bases lay in between. This CDR3 comprises 15 residues. Sequenced input: whole blood. This receptor was taken from an adult who was a healthcare worker with PCR-confirmed SARS-CoV-2 infection or an uninfected control (not recorded which). The V and J genes are TRBV3-1 and TRBJ2-2; tentative D call: TRBD1 (6 bases). The CDR3 DNA is TGTGCCAGCAGCCAAGGGGGGCGGAACACCGGGGAGCTGTTTTTT. Translation gives CASSQGGRNTGELFF.